The 22 T cell receptor beta chains listed next were all sequenced from one sample in a study of PD-L1 blockade in urothelial cancer. Sequencing used immunoSEQ multiplex PCR; TCRdb keeps in-frame clones, though not all of them. The sample has fewer than 90,000 clones, around 90% seen once. This sample's time point: peripheral blood 6 weeks after treatment start. The sequenced sample was PBMCs, obtained around atezolizumab (anti-PD-L1) treatment. Source of these receptors: a woman older than 75 with urothelial cancer.

V is TRBV5-6 and J is TRBJ1-2, with D perhaps TRBD1 (6 bases). Germline lookup yields CDR1 SGHDT and CDR2 YYEEEE. This CDR3 has 12 residues. Trimming shortened V by 5 bases and J by 6 bases, and 11 bases separated the two germline ends. The CDR3 nucleotides read TGTGCCAGCAGACTAACAGGGAATGGCTACACCTTC. As protein: CASRLTGNGYTF.

This chain uses TRBV9 with TRBJ2-3; perhaps TRBD1 as D (7 bases). This CDR3 spans 17 amino acids. V dropped 0 bases and J dropped 4 bases, with 18 bases sitting between them. Per germline, CDR1 SGDLS and CDR2 YYNGEE. As DNA, the CDR3 is TGTGCCAGCAGCGTAGTCGGAGGGAGAGGGGGCTCAGATACGCAGTATTTT. Protein product: CASSVVGGRGGSDTQYF.

The chain links TRBV5-1 to TRBJ1-1; tentatively, D is TRBD1 (6 bases). The germline CDR1 and CDR2 sequences are SGHRS and YFSETQ. V was clipped by 6 bases and J by 5 bases, with 20 bases between them. CDR3 length: 15 residues. The CDR3 here is CASKPGQGLGTEAFF. CDR3 in DNA: TGCGCCAGCAAACCAGGGCAGGGGCTGGGGACTGAAGCTTTCTTT. Filled out from reference TRBV5-1 and TRBJ1-1, the complete variable domain reads KAGVTQTPRYLIKTRGQQVTLSCSPISGHRSVSWYQQTPGQGLQFLFEYFSETQRNKGNFPGRFSGRQFSNSRSEMNVSTLELGDSALYLCASKPGQGLGTEAFFGQGTRLTVV.

This clone appeared once. V and J are TRBV5-5 and TRBJ2-7; D is perhaps TRBD2 (6 bases). Trimming removed 0 bases from V and 3 bases from J, with 16 bases in between. Per germline, CDR1 SGHKS and CDR2 YYEKEE (reference sequence). This CDR3 is 16 amino acids long. CDR3 sequence: CASSLARGTGIYEQYF. Here the CDR3 DNA reads TGTGCCAGCAGCTTGGCCCGGGGGACGGGAATCTACGAGCAGTACTTC.

This sequence joins TRBV9 and TRBJ2-1; TRBD2 might be the D (6 bases). From germline, CDR1 is SGDLS and CDR2 YYNGEE. The CDR3 has 15 residues. The V end lost 2 bases, the J end lost 0 bases, and 9 bases lay between the germline ends. CDR3 sequence (DNA): TGTGCCAGCAGCGTCTCTAGCGTCTCCTACAATGAGCAGTTCTTC. This codes for CASSVSSVSYNEQFF.

The J gene is TRBJ2-7, the V gene TRBV6-1; D remains ambiguous. The CDR3 runs to 11 residues. Trimming shortened V by 0 bases and J by 7 bases, and 4 bases separated the two germline ends. Germline loops: CDR1 MNHNS, CDR2 SASEGT. The CDR3 DNA reads TGTGCCAGCAGTGAAGCTTTAGAGCAGTACTTC. The encoded protein is CASSEALEQYF.

This rearrangement joins TRBV11-1 to TRBJ2-1; TRBD2 aligns across 14 bases. CDR1 SGHAT and CDR2 FQDESV come from the germline V gene (reference sequence). Trimming removed 5 bases from V and 12 bases from J; junction bases left unmatched: 6. This CDR3 comprises 14 residues. CDR3 sequence (DNA): TGTGCCAGCAGCCTGGGACTAGCGGGAGTAGGGCAGTTCTTC. It encodes CASSLGLAGVGQFF.

In nucleotides, the CDR3 is TGTGCCAGCAGACAATGGCGGGACGCTGAGCAAGAGACCCAGTACTTC. As protein: CASRQWRDAEQETQYF. The V and J genes are TRBV27 and TRBJ2-5; weak D call: TRBD2 (6 bases). V was trimmed by 6 bases and J by 2 bases, leaving 19 bases between them. The CDR3 covers 16 residues. The germline CDR1 and CDR2 sequences are MNHEY and SMNVEV (reference sequence).

The V call is TRBV30, the J call TRBJ1-1; D gene ambiguous. This CDR3 spans 13 amino acids. Between the trimmed V and J ends, which lost 5 bases and 4 bases, there was a span of 14 bases. Germline V CDR1 and CDR2: GTSNPN, SVGIG (reference sequence). The CDR3 sequence: CAWGRRRITEAFF. The CDR3 region has the DNA TGTGCCTGGGGCCGGAGGCGGATCACTGAAGCTTTCTTT.

CDR3 amino acids: CASSLESGAGGNQPQHF. As DNA, the CDR3 is TGTGCCAGCAGCTTAGAAAGCGGTGCGGGGGGCAATCAGCCCCAGCATTTT. The rearrangement uses TRBV7-6 and TRBJ1-5; a weak D match, TRBD1 (5 bases). The ends were cut back, 1 base at V and 2 bases at J, with 15 bases in the middle. The CDR3 spans 17 residues. Germline CDR1 SGHVS, CDR2 FNYEAQ.

V usage is TRBV6-5 and J usage is TRBJ2-7; D is perhaps TRBD2 (5 bases). CDR3 length: 14 amino acids. Deletions cut 5 bases from V and 4 bases from J, with 15 bases between. Looked up from germline, CDR1 is MNHEY and CDR2 is SVGAGI. The CDR3 protein is CASSRAVGSYEQYF. Here the CDR3 DNA reads TGTGCCAGCAGTAGAGCGGTGGGGTCTTACGAGCAGTACTTC.

The chain joins TRBV30 to TRBJ1-5; D gene unclear. Germline CDR1 GTSNPN, CDR2 SVGIG (reference sequence). V gave up 3 bases and J gave up 6 bases, with 9 bases separating them. The CDR3 length is 12 residues. The CDR3 here is CAWSARSQPQHF. DNA for the CDR3: TGTGCCTGGAGCGCCCGGAGTCAGCCCCAGCATTTT.

As concerns this clone: One junction end does not reproduce the germline sequence, and a read error may be involved. The chain links TRBV5-1 to TRBJ2-1; 10 nucleotides agree with TRBD2. CDR3 size: 16 residues. The germline V gene encodes CDR1 SGHRS and CDR2 YFSETQ. CDR3 residues: CASSLTSGISSNEQFF. The CDR3 DNA reads TGCGCCAGCAGCTTAACTAGCGGGATCTCCTCCAATGAGCAGTTCTTC. Full variable domain (remainder filled in from reference TRBV5-1 and TRBJ2-1): KAGVTQTPRYLIKTRGQQVTLSCSPISGHRSVSWYQQTPGQGLQFLFEYFSETQRNKGNFPGRFSGRQFSNSRSEMNVSTLELGDSALYLCASSLTSGISSNEQFFGPGTRLTVL.

The V gene is TRBV15, the J gene TRBJ2-5, with D perhaps matching TRBD2 (5 bases). V lost 6 bases and J 5 bases, leaving 13 bases between the germline ends. The CDR3 is made up of 13 amino acids. Germline CDR1 reads LNHNV; CDR2 reads YYDKDF (reference sequence). In DNA form, the CDR3 reads TGTGCCACCAGTCCCCGGGGTCGGGAGACCCAGTACTTC. Translating gives CATSPRGRETQYF.

The V gene is TRBV7-9, the J gene TRBJ2-7, with 7 bases aligning to TRBD2. CDR3 length equals 13 residues. Germline loops: CDR1 SEHNR, CDR2 FQNEAQ (reference sequence). The junction had 1 base not matched to a gene; V was cut back by 0 bases and J by 5 bases. The CDR3 sequence: CASSLAGGNEQYF. The CDR3 DNA reads as TGTGCCAGCAGCTTAGCCGGGGGGAACGAGCAGTACTTC.

The chain couples TRBV27 to TRBJ2-7, with 12 positions matching TRBD1. This CDR3 is 14 amino acids long. V lost 3 bases and J lost 7; bases outside the gene matches: 4. Per germline, CDR1 MNHEY and CDR2 SMNVEV (reference sequence). CDR3 residues: CASSLGQGAWEQYF. The CDR3 nucleotides read TGTGCCAGCAGTTTGGGACAGGGGGCTTGGGAGCAGTACTTC.

The V call is TRBV5-4, the J call TRBJ2-7; D unclear. The CDR3 extends over 12 amino acids. Trimming cost V 1 base and J 3 bases, with 5 bases left between them. Germline V gene lookup returns CDR1 SGHNT and CDR2 YYREEE (reference sequence). CDR3 DNA: TGTGCCAGCAGCTTGTTCGGCTACGAGCAGTACTTC. Its translation is CASSLFGYEQYF.

This chain links TRBV5-1 with TRBJ1-3; the D gene is possibly TRBD1 (5 bases). This CDR3 contains 15 residues. Germline CDR1 SGHRS, CDR2 YFSETQ. With 0 bases removed from V and 2 bases from J, the gap between germline ends came to 9 bases. CDR3 sequence (DNA): TGCGCCAGCAGCTTGGGGGCAGGGACTGGAAACACCATATATTTT. Protein: CASSLGAGTGNTIYF.

This chain links TRBV5-1 with TRBJ2-1; 10 bases fit TRBD2. V shed 3 bases and J 8 bases; nucleotides not matched to a gene: 2. The CDR3 has 13 amino acids. The germline gives CDR1 SGHRS, CDR2 YFSETQ. CDR3 residues: CASSWGLAHEQFF. CDR3 coding DNA: TGCGCCAGCAGCTGGGGACTAGCGCATGAGCAGTTCTTC.

V and J are TRBV7-9 and TRBJ2-6; D may be TRBD2 (7 bases). Germline CDR1 is SEHNR and CDR2 is FQNEAQ (reference sequence). Trimming cost V 7 bases and J 4 bases, with 23 bases left between them. The CDR3 sequence is 18 residues long. CDR3 sequence (DNA): TGTGCCAGCATCGCGGGGGCCTCTTCGGTCTTGGGGGCCAACGTCCTGACTTTC. Translating gives CASIAGASSVLGANVLTF.

The V and J genes are TRBV18 and TRBJ2-4; TRBD1 agrees at 9 bases. Germline V gene data show CDR1 as KGHSH and CDR2 as LQKENI. V dropped 5 bases and J dropped 1; count of bases not matched to a gene: 6. The CDR3 spans 16 residues. CDR3 region: CASSETGGEAKNIQYF. The CDR3 nucleotides read TGTGCCAGCTCAGAGACAGGGGGGGAGGCCAAAAACATTCAGTACTTC.

This clone was seen only once. CDR3 bases: TGCGCCAGCAGCTTGGAAGGGACAGGGGGTCAGCCCCAGCATTTT. It is translated as CASSLEGTGGQPQHF. The chain joins TRBV5-1 to TRBJ1-5; TRBD1 agrees at 11 bases. The germline gives CDR1 SGHRS, CDR2 YFSETQ. There are 15 residues in the CDR3. J lost 6 bases, V lost 0 bases, and 2 bases had no gene match.